One and the same sample provided the 18 T cell receptor beta chains below, sequenced in a study of blood T cell repertoires in COVID-19. Data came from immunoSEQ multiplex PCR; TCRdb stores just in-frame clones and leaves some out. In the table there are more than 150,000 clones, 90% of which are singletons. The source material was peripheral blood. Receptors were obtained from a man between 45 and 60 years old with acute or convalescent COVID-19.

The chain couples TRBV6-2 or TRBV6-3 to TRBJ1-1; 8 nucleotides align to TRBD1. Germline V CDR1 and CDR2: MNHEY, SVGEGT. The CDR3 runs 14 residues. V trimming: 6 bases; J trimming: 3 bases; junction bases outside the gene matches: 6. The CDR3 DNA reads as TGTGCCAGCAGCACGGACAGGGTGGACACTGAAGCTTTCTTT. Its translation: CASSTDRVDTEAFF.

This clone was seen once. The rearrangement links TRBV5-6 to TRBJ1-2, with D possibly matching TRBD1 (6 bases). Per germline, CDR1 SGHDT and CDR2 YYEEEE. The CDR3 contains 15 residues. V shed 0 bases and J shed 4 bases, with 13 bases lying between them. CDR3 region: CASSLGSTGSYGYTF. CDR3 nucleotides: TGTGCCAGCAGCTTGGGTTCGACAGGCTCCTATGGCTACACCTTC.

For the CDR3, the DNA is TGTGCCAGCAGCTTGAGTGGGACAGGGGGTTGGTACACTGAAGCTTTCTTT. Amino acid sequence: CASSLSGTGGWYTEAFF. This sequence joins TRBV5-6 and TRBJ1-1, with TRBD1 identical over 11 bases. The CDR3 has 17 amino acids. CDR1 and CDR2 from the germline V gene are SGHDT and YYEEEE. The V segment lost 1 base and the J segment 3 bases; nucleotides outside the gene matches: 8.

The chain links TRBV5-8 to TRBJ1-1, with unresolved D. Trimming left V 4 bases short and J 0 bases short, with 10 bases between. The germline V gene encodes CDR1 SGHTS and CDR2 YDEGEE. The CDR3 runs 14 residues. The CDR3 DNA reads as TGTGCCAGCAGCCCAACTCCGTTGAACACTGAAGCTTTCTTT. Residues: CASSPTPLNTEAFF.

Here the CDR3 DNA reads TGTGCCACCAGCGACCGACGGACCCTAGCGGGAGGAAACATTCAGTACTTC. Translating it yields CATSDRRTLAGGNIQYF. This chain uses TRBV15 with TRBJ2-4; 11 bases are shared with TRBD2. This CDR3 has 17 amino acids. J was trimmed by 6 bases and V by 5 bases; bases with no gene match: 12. Germline V gene sequence: CDR1 LNHNV, CDR2 YYDKDF (reference sequence).

The chain combines TRBV5-6 with TRBJ2-2; 11 bases line up with TRBD1. The CDR3 extends over 16 amino acids. Per the germline V gene, CDR1 is SGHDT and CDR2 is YYEEEE. With V trimmed by 2 bases and J by 4 bases, 4 bases remained unmatched. The CDR3 region has the DNA TGTGCCAGCAGCTTAAAAGGGACAGGGGGCACCGGGGAGCTGTTTTTT. Translating it yields CASSLKGTGGTGELFF.

The chain links TRBV7-2 to TRBJ1-4; D not certain. The CDR3 contains 16 residues. CDR1 and CDR2 (germline): SGHTA, FQGNSA. V was shortened by 6 bases and J by 3 bases, with 17 bases between the two germline ends. The CDR3 region is CASSLVGGPSNEKLFF. The CDR3, as DNA: TGTGCCAGCAGTCTAGTCGGAGGCCCCTCTAATGAAAAACTGTTTTTT.

In this sample, this clone turned up once. The chain is built from TRBV4-2 and TRBJ2-3; TRBD2 matches at 14 bases. Germline V CDR1 and CDR2: LGHNA, YNFKEQ. The CDR3 is made up of 16 amino acids. Trimming removed 2 bases from V and 5 bases from J; junction bases left unmatched: 3. Here the CDR3 reads CASSQPGTSGGDTQYF. CDR3 in DNA: TGTGCCAGCAGCCAACCCGGGACTAGCGGGGGAGATACGCAGTATTTT.

The V call is TRBV12-3 or TRBV12-4, the J call TRBJ1-1; 7 nucleotides line up with TRBD1. V lost 6 bases to trimming and J lost 5 bases; unmatched junction nucleotides: 6. This CDR3 contains 13 residues. CDR3 DNA: TGTGCCAGCAGCCAACAGGGGATGACTGAAGCTTTCTTT. Its protein product is CASSQQGMTEAFF.

The chain couples TRBV6-5 to TRBJ2-1; D may be TRBD1 (5 bases). The CDR3 is 14 residues long. V shed 7 bases and J shed 2 bases, with 12 bases lying between them. Germline values: CDR1 MNHEY, CDR2 SVGAGI. In DNA form, the CDR3 reads TGTGCCAGCAAGTCAGGGTCTGCCTACAATGAGCAGTTCTTC. This sequence encodes CASKSGSAYNEQFF.

The CDR3 protein is CASSYSTGSKNIQYF. The CDR3 DNA reads TGTGCCAGCAGCTACTCAACAGGGAGCAAAAACATTCAGTACTTC. The rearrangement uses TRBV7-9 and TRBJ2-4; D may be TRBD1 (6 bases). The CDR3 contains 15 residues. V lost 4 bases to trimming and J lost 3 bases, with 13 bases between them. Germline lookup yields CDR1 SEHNR and CDR2 FQNEAQ (reference sequence).

The V gene is TRBV7-2, the J gene TRBJ2-3; D is perhaps TRBD2 (6 bases). V lost 5 bases and J lost 5, with 20 bases in between. The CDR3 consists of 16 residues. Germline lookup yields CDR1 SGHTA and CDR2 FQGNSA. The CDR3, as DNA: TGTGCCAGCAGCCTACCTACGCTTTCGGGGGAAGATACGCAGTATTTT. It specifies CASSLPTLSGEDTQYF. Together with reference TRBV7-2 and TRBJ2-3, the CDR3 gives the full variable domain: GAGVSQSPSNKVTEKGKDVELRCDPISGHTALYWYRQSLGQGLEFLIYFQGNSAPDKSGLPSDRFSAERTGGSVSTLTIQRTQQEDSAVYLCASSLPTLSGEDTQYFGPGTRLTVL.

The rearrangement joins TRBV24-1 to TRBJ1-5; TRBD1 matches at 7 bases. The CDR3 totals 16 residues. V was clipped by 5 bases and J by 0 bases; unmatched bases: 6. CDR1 KGHDR and CDR2 SFDVKD come from the germline V gene. The CDR3 DNA follows: TGTGCCACCAGTGTCGATGACAGGGTTAGCAATCAGCCCCAGCATTTT. This sequence encodes CATSVDDRVSNQPQHF.

V usage is TRBV12-5 and J usage is TRBJ2-1; 12 bases fit TRBD2. Germline CDR1 is LGHNT and CDR2 is FRNRAP. J was trimmed by 5 bases and V by 5 bases; bases with no gene match: 4. There are 15 residues in the CDR3. For the CDR3, the DNA is TGTGCTAGTGGTCTCGGGACTAGCGGGCACAATGAGCAGTTCTTC. This codes for CASGLGTSGHNEQFF.

The CDR3 region is CASRSSQETQYF. CDR3 sequence (DNA): TGTGCCAGCAGGTCTAGCCAAGAGACCCAGTACTTC. This chain joins TRBV28 and TRBJ2-5; D not certain. The CDR3 runs to 12 residues. Trimming took off 6 bases at V and 1 base at J, with 6 bases between the two ends. Germline V CDR1 and CDR2: MDHEN, SYDVKM.

This clone was observed a handful of times. The genes are TRBV27 and TRBJ2-2; D unresolved. V lost 3 bases to trimming and J lost 4 bases, with 6 bases between them. CDR1 and CDR2 from the germline V gene are MNHEY and SMNVEV (reference sequence). This CDR3 is 13 amino acids long. The CDR3 here is CASSFRFTGELFF. CDR3 sequence (DNA): TGTGCCAGCAGTTTCAGATTCACCGGGGAGCTGTTTTTT.

This clone was recorded once. J is TRBJ1-6 and V is TRBV7-8, with TRBD1 matching 8 bases. The V gene's germline CDR1 is SGHVS and CDR2 FQNEAQ. V dropped 1 base and J dropped 10; count of bases not matched to a gene: 6. The CDR3 sequence is 15 residues long. The CDR3 region is CASSLGQGRRSPLHF. CDR3 in DNA: TGTGCCAGCAGCTTAGGACAGGGGAGAAGGTCACCCCTCCACTTT.

This CDR3 is CASSQTHGGEVFF. The CDR3 nucleotides read TGTGCCAGCAGCCAGACCCATGGCGGGGAGGTGTTTTTT. This chain joins TRBV3-1 (or the pseudogene TRBV3-2) and TRBJ1-4, with D unresolved. The V gene's germline CDR1 is LGHDT and CDR2 YNNKEL (reference sequence). The CDR3 is 13 amino acids. V lost 3 bases and J 15 bases, leaving 17 bases between the germline ends.